This TCR beta chain came from a study of shared clonotypes between healthy human individuals. Assay execution proceeded at the deep level. TCRdb's copy holds only in-frame clones and misses some; the assay was immunoSEQ multiplex PCR. The data contain some 2 million clones, about 95% of them singletons. There are 13 residues in the CDR3. Germline V gives CDR1 SGHDT, CDR2 YYEEEE. V was shortened by 3 bases and J by 3 bases, with 10 bases between the two germline ends. CD45RO-negative, CCR7-selected cells formed the naive CD8 fraction, which excluded terminally differentiated effector memory CD45RA+ cells.

The origin of this receptor is a man aged 18 to 30 in good health. The V call is TRBV5-6, the J call TRBJ2-7, with D tentatively TRBD2 (5 bases). The sequencing sample was made of naive CD8+ T cells sorted from blood. CDR3 in amino acids: CASSSPGDYEQYF. CDR3 nucleotide sequence: TGTGCCAGCAGCTCCCCCGGGGACTACGAGCAGTACTTC.